Below are 26 T cell receptor beta chains sequenced from a single sample in a study of blood T cell repertoires in COVID-19. Assay used: immunoSEQ multiplex PCR; TCRdb lists only in-frame clones, some missing. The table includes 150,000 to 190,000 clones, more than 75% detected once. Sequencing was done on a sample of peripheral blood. Receptors originate from a woman between 55 and 75 years old with COVID-19, enrolled during active disease.

This clone was seen many times. This chain joins TRBV7-9 and TRBJ2-2; D not certain. The CDR3 consists of 13 residues. Germline V CDR1 and CDR2: SEHNR, FQNEAQ (reference sequence). Deletions cut 7 bases from V and 8 bases from J, with 14 bases between. CDR3 DNA sequence: TGTGCCAGCACCTTTCCCGACTCGGGGGAGCTGTTTTTT. Residues: CASTFPDSGELFF.

This clone was recorded once. The chain joins TRBV7-9 to TRBJ2-1; 11 nucleotides match TRBD1. With 2 bases clipped from V and 6 bases from J, the junction kept 6 bases outside the gene matches. This CDR3 region has 16 residues. Germline V gives CDR1 SEHNR, CDR2 FQNEAQ (reference sequence). The CDR3 reads CASSLRDRGAFNEQFF. The CDR3 DNA sequence: TGTGCCAGCAGCTTAAGGGACAGGGGGGCTTTCAATGAGCAGTTCTTC.

In DNA form, the CDR3 reads TGTGCCAGCTCACCTCCGCGAGGGCTTGTAGGTGAAAAACTGTTTTTT. This sequence encodes CASSPPRGLVGEKLFF. V gene TRBV18 combines with J gene TRBJ1-4; the D is unclear. V was trimmed by 3 bases and J by 7 bases, leaving 18 bases between them. The CDR3 totals 16 residues. Germline loops: CDR1 KGHSH, CDR2 LQKENI.

This chain links TRBV18 with TRBJ2-4; D not certain. With 0 bases removed from V and 3 bases from J, the gap between germline ends came to 9 bases. The CDR3 sequence is 15 residues long. Germline lookup yields CDR1 KGHSH and CDR2 LQKENI. CDR3 region: CASSPPSAGKNIQYF. In DNA form, the CDR3 reads TGTGCCAGCTCACCACCGTCGGCAGGCAAAAACATTCAGTACTTC.

Worth noting for this clone: Here the CDR3 omits its conserved ending phenylalanine or tryptophan, so a read error is the likely source. Because the CDR3's place on the DNA is in doubt, the DNA is left out and the CDR3 is given as listed by TCRdb. The rearrangement links TRBV30 to TRBJ2-3; the DNA was not compared with TRBD2, the D call given in the table. Germline CDR1 and CDR2: GTSNPN and SVGIG (reference sequence). The CDR3 numbers 9 amino acids, ends counted. CDR3 sequence: CASQGGPPS.

The chain couples TRBV18 to TRBJ1-1, with D unresolved. The CDR3 sequence is 13 residues long. V was pared by 6 bases and J by 8 bases, with 16 bases between. Looked up from germline, CDR1 is KGHSH and CDR2 is LQKENI. The chain's CDR3 is CASSAKVGGEAFF. The CDR3 DNA reads TGTGCCAGCTCCGCAAAGGTGGGAGGAGAAGCTTTCTTT.

This clone has just one count. V usage is TRBV5-1 and J usage is TRBJ2-1; D possibly corresponds to TRBD2 (5 bases). The CDR3 runs to 15 residues. The germline gives CDR1 SGHRS, CDR2 YFSETQ. Trimming shortened V by 6 bases and J by 0 bases, and 13 bases separated the two germline ends. The CDR3 DNA follows: TGCGCCAGCACCGGGATCTTAAGCTCCTACAATGAGCAGTTCTTC. Translated: CASTGILSSYNEQFF.

This chain connects TRBV19 to TRBJ1-1; unclear D gene. Germline values: CDR1 LNHDA, CDR2 SQIVND (reference sequence). Trimming left V 6 bases short and J 8 bases short, with 10 bases between. The CDR3 totals 11 residues. The CDR3, as DNA: TGTGCCAGTAGCTTCTCTCGGGAAGCTTTCTTT. It translates to CASSFSREAFF.

The chain links TRBV2 to TRBJ1-1; a weak D match, TRBD1 (5 bases). CDR1 and CDR2 from the germline V gene are SNHLY and FYNNEI. The CDR3 runs 14 residues. The V gene lost 8 bases and the J gene lost 0 bases, with 13 bases spanning the gap. The CDR3 loop is CASGYRNVNTEAFF. CDR3 bases: TGTGCCAGCGGCTACAGGAACGTGAACACTGAAGCTTTCTTT.

The chain uses TRBV25-1 and TRBJ1-1, with D perhaps TRBD1 (6 bases). V dropped 1 base and J dropped 3 bases, with 18 bases sitting between them. This CDR3 is built from 17 residues. The germline CDR1 and CDR2 sequences are MGHDK and SYGVNS. The CDR3 protein is CASSEFGARGRDTEAFF. The CDR3, as DNA: TGTGCCAGCAGTGAATTTGGGGCCAGGGGTAGGGACACTGAAGCTTTCTTT. Filled out from reference TRBV25-1 and TRBJ1-1, the complete variable domain reads EADIYQTPRYLVIGTGKKITLECSQTMGHDKMYWYQQDPGMELHLIHYSYGVNSTEKGDLSSESTVSRIRTEHFPLTLESARPSHTSQYLCASSEFGARGRDTEAFFGQGTRLTVV.

Comment on this clone: A junction boundary mismatches the germline segment, possibly from a read error. The rearrangement links TRBV6-1 to TRBJ1-1; 8 bases map to TRBD1. Looked up from germline, CDR1 is MNHNS and CDR2 is SASEGT. The length of the CDR3 is 14 residues. The CDR3 sequence: CASNEQGVNTEAFF. The CDR3 bases are TGTGCCAGCAATGAACAGGGGGTGAACACTGAAGCTTTCTTT.

This chain uses TRBV6-5 with TRBJ2-2, with 9 bases lining up with TRBD1. The CDR3 is made up of 15 amino acids. Germline trimming cut 1 base from V and 6 bases from J; bases unmatched to any gene: 3. Germline CDR1 reads MNHEY; CDR2 reads SVGAGI. The DNA of the CDR3 is TGTGCCAGCAGTTACTTCCGGACAGGGGCCGGGGAGCTGTTTTTT. Protein: CASSYFRTGAGELFF.

V is TRBV2 and J is TRBJ2-1; 8 bases agree with TRBD1. The CDR3 sequence is 15 residues long. Trimming at V came to 7 bases and at J to 1 base, leaving 6 bases not matched to a gene. The germline gives CDR1 SNHLY, CDR2 FYNNEI. The CDR3 reads CASTRGTGSYNEQFF. CDR3 nucleotides: TGTGCCAGCACTAGGGGGACAGGATCCTACAATGAGCAGTTCTTC.

This chain joins TRBV18 and TRBJ2-2; D may be TRBD1 (7 bases). Germline V gene lookup returns CDR1 KGHSH and CDR2 LQKENI. This CDR3 is 16 amino acids long. Trimming took off 3 bases at V and 1 base at J, with 12 bases between the two ends. The CDR3 DNA reads as TGTGCCAGCTCACCCAGACAGGGAGGGAACACCGGGGAGCTGTTTTTT. This encodes CASSPRQGGNTGELFF.

The gene calls are TRBV6-4 and TRBJ2-1, with D possibly matching TRBD2 (6 bases). Between the trimmed V and J ends, which lost 4 bases and 7 bases, there was a span of 11 bases. Looked up from germline, CDR1 is MRHNA and CDR2 is SNTAGT. CDR3 size: 13 residues. As DNA, the CDR3 is TGTGCCAGCAGTGTTCGGCGGGATAATGAGCAGTTCTTC. This sequence encodes CASSVRRDNEQFF.

The rearrangement joins TRBV6-1 to TRBJ2-7, with D possibly TRBD2 on 5 matching bases. The CDR3 extends over 13 amino acids. V lost 0 bases, J lost 4 bases, and 7 bases lay in between. The germline gives CDR1 MNHNS, CDR2 SASEGT. CDR3 sequence: CASSEAREYEQYF. DNA for the CDR3: TGTGCCAGCAGTGAAGCGAGGGAGTACGAGCAGTACTTC.

The genes are TRBV10-3 and TRBJ1-2, with a weak D call TRBD1 (5 bases). This CDR3 spans 14 amino acids. Germline assignment: CDR1 ENHRY and CDR2 SYGVKD. V lost 9 bases, J lost 0 bases, and 14 bases lay in between. CDR3 in amino acids: CAINRQSANYGYTF. CDR3 bases: TGTGCCATTAACCGACAGAGCGCTAACTATGGCTACACCTTC.

This clone was seen a handful of times. The chain is built from TRBV19 and TRBJ1-4, with unresolved D. CDR3 length: 14 amino acids. Trimming removed 3 bases at V and 8 bases at J, with 13 bases between. CDR1 and CDR2 (germline): LNHDA, SQIVND (reference sequence). The DNA of the CDR3 is TGTGCCAGTAGTATTGGAGGGAGGTGGGAAAAACTGTTTTTT. Encoded protein: CASSIGGRWEKLFF.

This sequence joins TRBV10-1 and TRBJ1-1; 8 bases are shared with TRBD1. The CDR3 has 17 residues. In germline, CDR1 is WNHNN, CDR2 SYGVQD (reference sequence). V gave up 2 bases and J gave up 1 base; unmatched junction bases: 9. In nucleotides, the CDR3 is TGCGCCAGCAGTGAGCGGGCAGGGGGCGGATCGAACACTGAAGCTTTCTTT. This gives the protein CASSERAGGGSNTEAFF.

The chain combines TRBV9 with TRBJ2-3; 7 nucleotides line up with TRBD2. The CDR3 has 14 amino acids. Unmatched junction bases numbered 4, after V lost 3 bases and J lost 3 bases. Germline CDR1 SGDLS, CDR2 YYNGEE. CDR3 loop: CASSATSVTDTQYF. In nucleotides, the CDR3 is TGTGCCAGCAGCGCAACTAGCGTGACAGATACGCAGTATTTT.

DNA for the CDR3: TGCGCCAGCAGCTTGAGACGTCCGGGACAGGGTAACACTGAAGCTTTCTTT. The encoded protein is CASSLRRPGQGNTEAFF. The genes are TRBV5-1 and TRBJ1-1; 9 positions match TRBD1. The CDR3 consists of 17 residues. Trimming at V came to 1 base and at J to 2 bases, leaving 9 bases not matched to a gene. CDR1 and CDR2 (germline): SGHRS, YFSETQ.

This clone showed up just once. The rearrangement uses TRBV2 and TRBJ2-7; 9 positions agree with TRBD2. Germline V gene sequence: CDR1 SNHLY, CDR2 FYNNEI. The ends lost 7 bases at V and 5 bases at J; junction bases unmatched: 12. The CDR3 consists of 15 residues. The CDR3 here is CASTSGGAGGHEQYF. In DNA, the CDR3 is TGTGCCAGCACCTCTGGGGGAGCGGGAGGCCACGAGCAGTACTTC.

This rearrangement joins TRBV5-4 to TRBJ2-1; D might be TRBD1 (6 bases). This CDR3 has 13 residues. From germline, CDR1 is SGHNT and CDR2 YYREEE (reference sequence). V lost 4 bases, J lost 8 bases, and 13 bases lay in between. The CDR3 region has the DNA TGTGCCAGCAGCCCTGCAGGGGATGATGAGCAGTTCTTC. It is translated as CASSPAGDDEQFF.

This sequence joins TRBV5-1 and TRBJ2-2; 7 bases fit TRBD1. J gave up 5 bases and V 7 bases, and 11 bases lay outside the gene matches. The CDR3 has 15 residues. Looked up from germline, CDR1 is SGHRS and CDR2 is YFSETQ. This CDR3 is CASWVRGRGTGELFF. In DNA, the CDR3 is TGCGCCAGCTGGGTGAGGGGGCGAGGTACCGGGGAGCTGTTTTTT.

This clone was observed a handful of times. J is TRBJ2-7 and V is TRBV19; TRBD1 matches 7 bases. Germline CDR1 and CDR2: LNHDA and SQIVND (reference sequence). The CDR3 contains 13 residues. Germline trimming cut 6 bases from V and 3 bases from J; bases unmatched to any gene: 5. The CDR3 reads CASSSQGNYEQYF. The DNA for the CDR3 is TGTGCCAGTAGCTCACAGGGGAACTACGAGCAGTACTTC.

The chain couples TRBV12-3 or TRBV12-4 to TRBJ1-5; TRBD1 is a possible D gene (5 bases). Between the trimmed V and J ends, which lost 5 bases and 9 bases, there was a span of 14 bases. The CDR3 loop spans 13 amino acids. CDR3 sequence: CASSISQGLPQHF. In DNA, the CDR3 is TGTGCCAGCAGTATCTCTCAGGGTCTGCCCCAGCATTTT.